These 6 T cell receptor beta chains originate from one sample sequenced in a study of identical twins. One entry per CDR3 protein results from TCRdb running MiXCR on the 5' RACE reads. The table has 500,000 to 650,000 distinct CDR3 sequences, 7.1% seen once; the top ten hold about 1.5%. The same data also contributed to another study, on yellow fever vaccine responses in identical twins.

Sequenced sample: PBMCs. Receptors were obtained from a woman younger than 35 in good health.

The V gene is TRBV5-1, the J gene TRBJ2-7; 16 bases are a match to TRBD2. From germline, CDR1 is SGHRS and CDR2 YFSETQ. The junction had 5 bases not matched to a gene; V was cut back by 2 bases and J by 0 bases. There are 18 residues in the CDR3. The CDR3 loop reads CASSFGTSGRGSSYEQYF. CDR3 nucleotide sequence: TGCGCCAGCAGCTTCGGGACTAGCGGGAGGGGGAGCTCCTACGAGCAGTACTTC.

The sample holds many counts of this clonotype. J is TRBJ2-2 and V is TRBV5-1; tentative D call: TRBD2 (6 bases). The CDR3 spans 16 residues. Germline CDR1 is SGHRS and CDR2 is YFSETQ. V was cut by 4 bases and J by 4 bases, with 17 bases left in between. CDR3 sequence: CASSLRTSMGTGELFF. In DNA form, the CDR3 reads TGCGCCAGCAGCCTCCGAACTAGCATGGGCACCGGGGAGCTGTTTTTT.

The CDR3 sequence is CASSSTSTGTYGYTF. The CDR3 region has the DNA TGTGCCAGCAGCTCCACCTCGACAGGGACCTATGGCTACACCTTC. This sequence joins TRBV6-1 and TRBJ1-2; 7 bases are shared with TRBD1. Trimming at V came to 6 bases and at J to 4 bases, leaving 11 bases not matched to a gene. CDR1 MNHNS and CDR2 SASEGT come from the germline V gene. There are 15 residues in the CDR3.

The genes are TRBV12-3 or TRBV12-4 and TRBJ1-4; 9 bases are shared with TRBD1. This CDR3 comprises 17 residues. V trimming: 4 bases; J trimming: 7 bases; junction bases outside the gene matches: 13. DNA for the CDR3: TGTGCCAGCAGTTCTTATTCGGGGGACAGGGTTAGTGAAAAACTGTTTTTT. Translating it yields CASSSYSGDRVSEKLFF.

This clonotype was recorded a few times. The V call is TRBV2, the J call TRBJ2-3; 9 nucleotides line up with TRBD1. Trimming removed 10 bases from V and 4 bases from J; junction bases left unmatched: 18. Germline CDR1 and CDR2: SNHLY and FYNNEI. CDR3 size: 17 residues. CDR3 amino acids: CANEGGTGMYDADTQYF. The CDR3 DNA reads TGTGCCAACGAGGGCGGGACAGGGATGTATGATGCAGATACGCAGTATTTT.

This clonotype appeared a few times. The CDR3 reads CASSGLAGPDTQYF. CDR3 coding DNA: TGTGCCAGCAGTGGGCTAGCGGGACCTGATACGCAGTATTTT. This chain joins TRBV12-3 or TRBV12-4 and TRBJ2-3; 9 bases map to TRBD2. Trimming at V came to 5 bases and at J to 6 bases, leaving 6 bases not matched to a gene. The CDR3 has 14 amino acids.